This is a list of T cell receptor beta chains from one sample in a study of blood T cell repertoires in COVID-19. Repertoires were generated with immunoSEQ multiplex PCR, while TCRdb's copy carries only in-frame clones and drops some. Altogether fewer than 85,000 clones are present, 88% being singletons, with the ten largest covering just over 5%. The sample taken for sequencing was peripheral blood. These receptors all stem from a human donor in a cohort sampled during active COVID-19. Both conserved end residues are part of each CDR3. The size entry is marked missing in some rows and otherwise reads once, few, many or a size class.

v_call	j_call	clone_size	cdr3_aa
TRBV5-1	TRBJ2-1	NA	CASSPLGSAFYNEQFF
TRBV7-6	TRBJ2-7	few	CASTLGAVPYEQYF
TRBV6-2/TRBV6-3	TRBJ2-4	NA	CASSQGSVQYF
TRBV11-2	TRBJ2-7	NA	CASSLDSAGAEQYF
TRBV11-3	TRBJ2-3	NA	CASSLELEDTQYF
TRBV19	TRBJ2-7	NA	CASRTGQGAIYEQYF
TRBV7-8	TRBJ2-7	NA	CASSFLTDYEQYF
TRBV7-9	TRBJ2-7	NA	CASSEGTSGTHSSYEQYF
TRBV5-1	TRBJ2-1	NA	CASSLQSPYNEQFF
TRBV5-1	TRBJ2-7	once	CASSGGVSDEQYF
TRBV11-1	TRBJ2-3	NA	CASSPGTYTDTQYF
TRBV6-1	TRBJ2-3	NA	CASSGGLAGMIDTQYF
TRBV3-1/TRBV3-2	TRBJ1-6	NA	CASSQGGQRNSPLHF
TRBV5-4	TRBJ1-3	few	CASSLTGVGTIYF
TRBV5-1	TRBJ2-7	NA	CASSSSRSSYEQYF
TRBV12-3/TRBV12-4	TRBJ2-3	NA	CASSEAPPDTQYF
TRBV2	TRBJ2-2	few	CASSEEIAGGPGELFF
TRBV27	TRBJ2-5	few	CASSLSSGLVETQYF
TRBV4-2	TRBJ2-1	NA	CASSQVQGIYNEQFF
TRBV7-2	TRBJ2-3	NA	CASSLIAGLADTQYF
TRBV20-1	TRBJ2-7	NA	CSASGTGTRSYEQYF
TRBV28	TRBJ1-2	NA	CASSSTSYGYTF
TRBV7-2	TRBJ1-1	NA	CASSLDLLGFRGFTEAFF
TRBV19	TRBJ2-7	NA	CASSKTGLWTEIYEQYF
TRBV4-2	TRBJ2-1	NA	CASSQEAGGPYNEQFF
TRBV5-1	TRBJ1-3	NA	CASSLEAMGQSSGNTIYF
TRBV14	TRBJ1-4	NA	CASSQDGDRGSEKLFF
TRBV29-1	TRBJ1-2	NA	CSVRGANYGYTF
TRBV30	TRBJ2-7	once	CAWSVLEEVGEQYF
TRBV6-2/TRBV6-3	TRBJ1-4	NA	CASSYREGELFF
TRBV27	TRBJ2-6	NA	CASSSGTGGSGANVLTF
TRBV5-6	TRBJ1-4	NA	CASSLGMGGRATNEKLFF
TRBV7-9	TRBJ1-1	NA	CASRWTGGDTEAFF
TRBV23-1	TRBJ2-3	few	CASSLGIVGTQYF
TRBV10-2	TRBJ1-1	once	CASRRPGGNTEAFF
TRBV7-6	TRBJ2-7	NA	CASSLAQIGYEQYF
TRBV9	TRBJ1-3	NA	CASSTTTGSGNTIYF
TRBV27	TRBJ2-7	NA	CASRGLADHEQYF
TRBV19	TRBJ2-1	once	CASSQVAGVLSGEQFF
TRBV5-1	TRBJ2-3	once	CASSQQGLADTQYF
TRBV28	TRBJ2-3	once	CASSKTSGRASASTDTQYF
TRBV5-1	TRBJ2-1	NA	CASSFREAGNEQFF
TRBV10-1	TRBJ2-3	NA	CVHSGHSGRPPTDTQYF
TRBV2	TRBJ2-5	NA	CASSPSSSRETQYF
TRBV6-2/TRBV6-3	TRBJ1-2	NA	CASSYPRQVDYGYTF
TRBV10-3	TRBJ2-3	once	CAISGETGRSSTDTQYF
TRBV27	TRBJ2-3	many	CASSSTHPFTDTQYF
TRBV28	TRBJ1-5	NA	CASVISNQPQHF
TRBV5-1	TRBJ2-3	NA	CASSLNAEGEDTQYF
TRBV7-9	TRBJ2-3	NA	CASSVGSGSTNTQYF
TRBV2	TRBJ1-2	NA	CASTQTGPYGYTF
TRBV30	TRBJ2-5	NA	CAWSVGQGSWTQYF
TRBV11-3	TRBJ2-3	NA	CASSTRTSGGAGTDTQYF
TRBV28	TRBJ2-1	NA	CASSLPGGGREQFF
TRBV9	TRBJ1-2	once	CASSVSSGHGYTF
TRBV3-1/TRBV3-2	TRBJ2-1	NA	CASSPRGSGTYNEQFF